The rows below give T cell receptor beta chains drawn from one sample of a study of shared T cell receptors in the human thymus. Some clones are missing from TCRdb's copy, which holds only in-frame ones; the method was immunoSEQ multiplex PCR. The table records 540,000 or so clones, around 82% of them present only once. The sample was also linked to a second study, of human thymus T cells.

The sample comprised thymocytes. These receptors came from a boy under two years old with a congenital heart defect. The CDR3 runs from the conserved cysteine through the conserved F or W. The D gene is left open where the match is weak. Only part of the rows carry a size: once, few, many, or a class if the clone is expanded.

V gene,clone size,J gene,D gene,CDR3 protein,CDR3 DNA
TRBV28,once,TRBJ2-3,TRBD2,CASMAGTSGSTDTQYF,TGTGCCAGCATGGCCGGGACTAGCGGAAGCACAGATACGCAGTATTTT
TRBV5-8,-,TRBJ1-2,-,CASSLDRGRADGYTF,TGTGCCAGCAGCTTGGATAGGGGCAGGGCTGATGGCTACACCTTC
TRBV7-3,-,TRBJ2-3,TRBD2,CASSLREGTKTDTQYF,TGTGCCAGCAGCTTAAGGGAGGGGACTAAGACAGATACGCAGTATTTT
TRBV2,-,TRBJ2-2,TRBD2,CASNRGRANTGELFF,TGTGCCAGCAATAGAGGGAGGGCCAACACCGGGGAGCTGTTTTTT
TRBV7-9,-,TRBJ2-4,-,CASTLALRRGVWDIQYF,TGTGCCAGCACCTTGGCCCTAAGGAGGGGCGTGTGGGACATTCAGTACTTC
TRBV19,-,TRBJ2-2,-,CASSTSGDSRTRNTGELFF,TGTGCCAGTAGTACCTCTGGGGACTCCCGAACGAGAAACACCGGGGAGCTGTTTTTT
TRBV25-1,-,TRBJ2-1,-,CASSEFGHLNNEQFF,TGTGCCAGCAGTGAATTTGGACATCTGAACAATGAGCAGTTCTTC
TRBV5-6,once,TRBJ2-7,TRBD2,CASSLVGTRREQYF,TGTGCCAGCAGCTTGGTGGGGACTAGACGAGAGCAGTACTTC
TRBV5-1,-,TRBJ2-1,TRBD2,CASSSQGAGVYNEQFF,TGCGCCAGCAGCTCTCAGGGAGCGGGGGTCTACAATGAGCAGTTCTTC
TRBV28,once,TRBJ2-7,TRBD2,CASSGGAGGNEQYF,TGTGCCAGCAGTGGTGGGGCGGGAGGTAACGAGCAGTACTTC
TRBV5-4,once,TRBJ1-2,TRBD1,CASSLGKSRDRGREYGYTF,TGTGCCAGCAGCTTGGGGAAGTCCCGGGACAGGGGGAGGGAGTATGGCTACACCTTC
TRBV9,-,TRBJ2-1,TRBD2,CASSVEAAGGEQFF,TGTGCCAGCAGCGTAGAGGCGGCGGGGGGTGAGCAGTTCTTC
TRBV4-3,-,TRBJ2-7,TRBD2,CASSQEGLAGFHEQYF,TGCGCCAGCAGCCAAGAAGGACTAGCGGGATTCCACGAGCAGTACTTC
TRBV5-1,-,TRBJ2-1,TRBD2,CASSLLSGRYNEQFF,TGCGCCAGCAGCTTGCTCAGCGGGAGGTACAATGAGCAGTTCTTC
TRBV4-3,-,TRBJ2-7,-,CASSQSKRSYEQYF,TGCGCCAGCAGCCAGTCTAAACGTTCCTACGAGCAGTACTTC
TRBV27,-,TRBJ2-7,-,CASRNRAAFYEQYF,TGTGCCAGCAGGAACAGAGCGGCATTCTACGAGCAGTACTTC
TRBV6-6,-,TRBJ2-7,-,CASSYGRLAQQYF,TGTGCCAGCAGTTATGGTCGGCTAGCCCAGCAGTACTTC
TRBV4-1,-,TRBJ2-7,-,CASSQANFPSSYEQYF,TGCGCCAGCAGCCAAGCTAATTTCCCGAGCTCCTACGAGCAGTACTTC
TRBV9,-,TRBJ2-3,-,CASSVASADF,TGTGCCAGCAGCGTCGCTTCGGCGGATTTT
TRBV9,-,TRBJ1-5,TRBD1,CASSVGTGGGQPQHF,TGTGCCAGCAGCGTAGGGACAGGGGGCGGTCAGCCCCAGCATTTT
TRBV7-9,-,TRBJ1-5,-,CASSPGAGGWPQHF,TGTGCCAGCAGCCCCGGGGCGGGGGGATGGCCCCAGCATTTT
TRBV12-5,-,TRBJ2-3,TRBD1,CASGHDRADTDTQYF,TGTGCTAGTGGTCACGACAGGGCCGACACAGATACGCAGTATTTT
TRBV28,-,TRBJ2-1,-,CASSLSNEQFF,TGTGCCAGCAGTTTATCGAATGAGCAGTTCTTC
TRBV4-2,few,TRBJ2-5,TRBD1,CASSPPRTGEETQYF,TGTGCCAGCAGCCCCCCCCGGACAGGGGAAGAGACCCAGTACTTC
TRBV10-3,-,TRBJ1-5,-,CATGRGYSNQPQHF,TGTGCCACCGGGAGAGGCTATAGCAATCAGCCCCAGCATTTT
TRBV6-1,once,TRBJ1-1,TRBD1,CAIGTASTGEAFF,TGTGCCATCGGGACAGCTTCCACGGGTGAAGCTTTCTTT
TRBV25-1,-,TRBJ2-2,-,CASSGIGESNTGELFF,TGTGCCAGCAGTGGGATCGGGGAGTCGAACACCGGGGAGCTGTTTTTT
TRBV6-4,few,TRBJ2-2,-,CASRAANTGELFF,TGTGCCAGCAGGGCAGCGAACACCGGGGAGCTGTTTTTT
TRBV5-1,-,TRBJ2-2,TRBD2,CASSLGTSGQNANTGELFF,TGCGCCAGCAGCTTGGGGACTAGCGGACAGAATGCGAACACCGGGGAGCTGTTTTTT
TRBV5-6,-,TRBJ2-7,TRBD1,CASSDGTGSSYEQYF,TGTGCCAGCAGCGACGGGACAGGAAGCTCCTACGAGCAGTACTTC
TRBV5-1,-,TRBJ1-2,TRBD1,CASSQGRGLQHGYTF,TGCGCCAGCAGCCAGGGAAGGGGGCTCCAGCATGGCTACACCTTC
TRBV6-1,once,TRBJ1-4,TRBD1,CASSRQGADEKLFF,TGTGCCAGCAGCAGACAGGGAGCAGACGAAAAACTGTTTTTT
TRBV4-1,once,TRBJ1-1,-,CASSQDGGSLNTEAFF,TGCGCCAGCAGCCAAGATGGAGGCAGCCTGAACACTGAAGCTTTCTTT
TRBV6-1,-,TRBJ1-4,TRBD1,CASSEPGTVKEKLFF,TGTGCCAGCAGTGAGCCCGGGACAGTGAAAGAAAAACTGTTTTTT
TRBV10-3,-,TRBJ1-3,TRBD1,CAISEVGTGSGNTIYF,TGTGCCATCAGTGAGGTTGGGACAGGCTCTGGAAACACCATATATTTT
TRBV12-5,-,TRBJ2-7,-,CASGLGGYEQYF,TGTGCTAGTGGTTTGGGAGGGTACGAGCAGTACTTC
TRBV27,-,TRBJ2-7,-,CASSTHYWSGMTLSYEQYF,TGTGCCAGCAGTACCCATTACTGGAGCGGAATGACCCTATCCTACGAGCAGTACTTC
TRBV27,few,TRBJ1-2,TRBD1,CASSSRRDRGNRPYGYTF,TGTGCCAGCAGTTCCCGACGGGACAGGGGGAATCGCCCCTATGGCTACACCTTC
TRBV6-1,-,TRBJ1-1,-,CASRGENTEAFF,TGTGCCAGCCGGGGGGAGAACACTGAAGCTTTCTTT
TRBV4-3,-,TRBJ2-1,TRBD2,CASSQELAGVLEQFF,TGCGCCAGCAGCCAAGAACTAGCGGGAGTGCTTGAGCAGTTCTTC
TRBV4-1,-,TRBJ2-3,-,CASSQDRFVYRPGPDTQYF,TGCGCCAGCAGCCAAGACCGGTTCGTATACAGGCCGGGCCCAGATACGCAGTATTTT